The following is a T cell receptor (beta chain) sequence with its context. These data belong to a study of blood T cell repertoires in COVID-19. Study background: Researchers got acute and convalescent COVID-19 samples from the United States, Italy and Spain. Sample material is recorded as cDNA or gDNA derived from T cells, B-cell-depleted T cells, or PBMCs.

Authors' analysis steps: It was from reference gene primer amplification that nucleated cell counts were estimated. The repertoire was sequenced with immunoSEQ multiplex PCR; TCRdb's copy has only in-frame clones and lacks some. That table is the source of V, J and clone size, and D and trimming were worked out from the DNA. The sample has some 120,000 clones, about 80% seen once; the top ten hold roughly 25%. This CDR3 contains 13 residues. V lost 7 bases and J lost 1, with 10 bases in between. Germline values: CDR1 SEHNR, CDR2 FQNEAQ (reference sequence). This receptor was identified in a human donor in a cohort sampled during active COVID-19. The sample comprised peripheral blood. The chain recombines TRBV7-9 with TRBJ1-1, with D possibly TRBD1 on 5 matching bases. The CDR3 is CASTTQGNTEAFF. The CDR3 region has the DNA TGTGCCAGCACCACCCAGGGGAACACTGAAGCTTTCTTT. The full variable domain, with the rest looked up from reference TRBV7-9 and TRBJ1-1, is DTGVSQNPRHKITKRGQNVTFRCDPISEHNRLYWYRQTLGQGPEFLTYFQNEAQLEKSRLLSDRFSAERPKGSFSTLEIQRTEQGDSAMYLCASTTQGNTEAFFGQGTRLTVV.